The source of this T cell receptor beta chain is a study of T cell changes during pregnancy in multiple sclerosis. This table comes from immunoSEQ multiplex PCR, and its TCRdb copy is limited to in-frame clones, with some not included. Of 90,000 to 100,000 clones in the sample, roughly nine tenths were seen once. In germline, CDR1 is SGHTA, CDR2 FQGNSA. This CDR3 contains 17 residues. Trimming removed 5 bases from V and 6 bases from J, with 23 bases in between. This sequence was found in a female donor with multiple sclerosis, enrolled in a pregnancy study. V is TRBV7-2 and J is TRBJ2-1; maybe TRBD2 (6 bases). The sample here was peripheral blood, taken in the first trimester of pregnancy. The CDR3 reads CASSARRLGSPSNEQFF. CDR3 DNA: TGTGCCAGCAGCGCCCGACGGCTCGGGAGTCCTTCCAATGAGCAGTTCTTC.